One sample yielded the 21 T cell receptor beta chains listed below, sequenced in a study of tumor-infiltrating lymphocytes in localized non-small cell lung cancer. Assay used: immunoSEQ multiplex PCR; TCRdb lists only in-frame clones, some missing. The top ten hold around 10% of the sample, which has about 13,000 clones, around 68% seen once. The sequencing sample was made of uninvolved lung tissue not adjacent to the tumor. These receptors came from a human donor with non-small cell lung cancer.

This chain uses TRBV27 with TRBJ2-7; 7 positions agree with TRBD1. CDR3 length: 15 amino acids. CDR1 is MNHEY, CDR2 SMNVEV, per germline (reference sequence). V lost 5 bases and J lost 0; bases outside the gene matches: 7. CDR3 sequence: CASSPQTGSSYEQYF. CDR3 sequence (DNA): TGTGCCAGCAGTCCGCAGACAGGGAGCTCCTACGAGCAGTACTTC.

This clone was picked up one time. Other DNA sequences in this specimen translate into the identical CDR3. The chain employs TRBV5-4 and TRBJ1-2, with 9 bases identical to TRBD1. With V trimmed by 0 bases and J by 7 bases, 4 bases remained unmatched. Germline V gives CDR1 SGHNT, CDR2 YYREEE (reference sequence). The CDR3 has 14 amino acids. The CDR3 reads CASSLEQGAGGYTF. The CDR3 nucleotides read TGTGCCAGCAGCTTGGAACAGGGGGCCGGTGGCTACACCTTC.

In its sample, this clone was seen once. As DNA, the CDR3 is TGTGCCAGCACGGGGCTAGCCCTTTGGGAGACCCAGTACTTC. Encoded protein: CASTGLALWETQYF. The V and J genes are TRBV2 and TRBJ2-5; D is tentatively TRBD1 or TRBD2 (5 bases each). V gave up 7 bases and J gave up 5 bases, with 17 bases separating them. Germline-derived CDR1 and CDR2 are SNHLY and FYNNEI. CDR3 length: 14 residues.

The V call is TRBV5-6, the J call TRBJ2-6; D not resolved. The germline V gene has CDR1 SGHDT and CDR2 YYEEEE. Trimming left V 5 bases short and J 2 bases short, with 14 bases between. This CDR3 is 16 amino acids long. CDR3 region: CASSKELMAGANVLTF. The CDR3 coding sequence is TGTGCCAGCAGTAAAGAATTAATGGCTGGGGCCAACGTCCTGACTTTC.

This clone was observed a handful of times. Here the CDR3 reads CASRKWTGFTEAFF. For the CDR3, the DNA is TGTGCCAGCAGGAAGTGGACAGGCTTCACTGAAGCTTTCTTT. The chain uses TRBV6-1 and TRBJ1-1; 7 positions agree with TRBD1. V shed 6 bases, J shed 4 bases, and the junction held 8 bases outside the gene matches. The CDR3 has 14 amino acids. Germline-derived CDR1 and CDR2 are MNHNS and SASEGT.

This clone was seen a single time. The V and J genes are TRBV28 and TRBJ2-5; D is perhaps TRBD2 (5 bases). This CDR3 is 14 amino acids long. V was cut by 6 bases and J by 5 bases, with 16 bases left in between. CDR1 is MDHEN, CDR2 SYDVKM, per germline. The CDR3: CASSNMEDLETQYF. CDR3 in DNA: TGTGCCAGCAGCAATATGGAGGATCTGGAGACCCAGTACTTC.

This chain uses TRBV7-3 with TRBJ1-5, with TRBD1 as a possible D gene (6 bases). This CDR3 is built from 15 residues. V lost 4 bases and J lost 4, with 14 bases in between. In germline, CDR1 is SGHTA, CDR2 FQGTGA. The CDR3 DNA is TGTGCCAGCAGCTCGAAGGACAGATTGAATCAGCCCCAGCATTTT. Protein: CASSSKDRLNQPQHF.

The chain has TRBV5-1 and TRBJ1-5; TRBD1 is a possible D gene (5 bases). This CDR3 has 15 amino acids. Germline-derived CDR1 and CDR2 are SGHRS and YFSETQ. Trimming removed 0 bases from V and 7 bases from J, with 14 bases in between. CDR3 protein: CASSLAGQGGQPQHF. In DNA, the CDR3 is TGCGCCAGCAGCTTGGCCGGGCAGGGAGGGCAGCCCCAGCATTTT.

The CDR3 DNA is TGTGCCAGCAGCCGCACGGAGGAGACCCAGTACTTC. Its translation: CASSRTEETQYF. This chain uses TRBV14 with TRBJ2-5; D gene unclear. The CDR3 extends over 12 amino acids. Trimming stripped 4 bases from V and 5 bases from J, with 8 bases between. The germline V gene has CDR1 SGHDN and CDR2 FVKESK.

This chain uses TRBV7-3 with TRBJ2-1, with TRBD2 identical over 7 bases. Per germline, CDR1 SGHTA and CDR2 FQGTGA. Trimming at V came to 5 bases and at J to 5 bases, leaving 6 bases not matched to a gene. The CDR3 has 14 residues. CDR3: CASSTGGLNNEQFF. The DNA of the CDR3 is TGTGCCAGCAGCACTGGGGGACTAAACAATGAGCAGTTCTTC.

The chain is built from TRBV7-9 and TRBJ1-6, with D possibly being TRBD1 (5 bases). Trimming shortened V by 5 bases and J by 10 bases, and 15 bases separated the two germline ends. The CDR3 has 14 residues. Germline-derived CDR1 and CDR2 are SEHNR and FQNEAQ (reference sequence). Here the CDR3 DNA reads TGTGCCAGCAGCCCAGGGCAGGGTAGATCACCCCTCCACTTT. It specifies CASSPGQGRSPLHF.

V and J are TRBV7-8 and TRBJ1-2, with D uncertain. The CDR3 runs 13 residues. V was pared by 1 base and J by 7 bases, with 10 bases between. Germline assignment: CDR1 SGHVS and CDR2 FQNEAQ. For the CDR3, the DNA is TGTGCCAGCAGCTTAGGAGCAAGCGGTGGCTACACCTTC. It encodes CASSLGASGGYTF. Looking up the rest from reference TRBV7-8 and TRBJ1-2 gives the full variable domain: GAGVSQSPRYKVAKRGQDVALRCDPISGHVSLFWYQQALGQGPEFLTYFQNEAQLDKSGLPSDRFFAERPEGSVSTLKIQRTQQEDSAVYLCASSLGASGGYTFGSGTRLTVV.

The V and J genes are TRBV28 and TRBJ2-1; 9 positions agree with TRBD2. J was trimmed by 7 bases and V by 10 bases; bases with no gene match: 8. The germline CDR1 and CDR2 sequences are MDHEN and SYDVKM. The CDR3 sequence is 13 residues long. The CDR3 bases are TGTGCCACCGCTAGCGGGGCCTGGAATGAGCAGTTCTTC. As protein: CATASGAWNEQFF. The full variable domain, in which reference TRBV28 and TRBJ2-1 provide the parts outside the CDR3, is DVKVTQSSRYLVKRTGEKVFLECVQDMDHENMFWYRQDPGLGLRLIYFSYDVKMKEKGDIPEGYSVSREKKERFSLILESASTNQTSMYLCATASGAWNEQFFGPGTRLTVL.

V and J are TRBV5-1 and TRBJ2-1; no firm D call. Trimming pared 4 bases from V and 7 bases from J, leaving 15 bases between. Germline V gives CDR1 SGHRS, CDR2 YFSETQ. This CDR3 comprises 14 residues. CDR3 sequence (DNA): TGCGCCAGCAGCCTGGGCCCGGGTGCGAATGAGCAGTTCTTC. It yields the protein CASSLGPGANEQFF.

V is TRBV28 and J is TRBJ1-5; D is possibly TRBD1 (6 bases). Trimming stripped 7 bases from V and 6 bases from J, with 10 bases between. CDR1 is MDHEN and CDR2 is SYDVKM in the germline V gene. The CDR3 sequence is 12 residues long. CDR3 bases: TGTGCCAGCATCGGGGGCCCTCAGCCCCAGCATTTT. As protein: CASIGGPQPQHF.

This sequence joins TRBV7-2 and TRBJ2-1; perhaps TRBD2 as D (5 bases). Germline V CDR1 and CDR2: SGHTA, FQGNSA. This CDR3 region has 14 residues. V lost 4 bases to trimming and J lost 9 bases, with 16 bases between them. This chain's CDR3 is CASSSSPDWGEQFF. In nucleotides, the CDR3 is TGTGCCAGCAGCTCTTCCCCGGACTGGGGTGAGCAGTTCTTC.

CDR3 residues: CSARTGNNQYV. CDR3 sequence (DNA): TGCAGTGCCAGGACAGGGAATAATCAGTACGTC. The V gene is TRBV20-1, the J gene TRBJ2-7, with 8 bases that match TRBD1. The CDR3 has 11 amino acids. Trimming took 6 bases from V and 10 from J; bases not matched to a gene: 8. The germline CDR1 and CDR2 sequences are DFQATT and SNEGSKA (reference sequence).

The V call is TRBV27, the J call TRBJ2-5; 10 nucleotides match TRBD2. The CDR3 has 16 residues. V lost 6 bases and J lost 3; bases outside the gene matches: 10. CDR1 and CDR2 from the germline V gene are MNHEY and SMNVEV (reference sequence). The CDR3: CASSLSPGLAEETQYF. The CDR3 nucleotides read TGTGCCAGCAGCCTTTCTCCTGGACTAGCGGAAGAGACCCAGTACTTC.

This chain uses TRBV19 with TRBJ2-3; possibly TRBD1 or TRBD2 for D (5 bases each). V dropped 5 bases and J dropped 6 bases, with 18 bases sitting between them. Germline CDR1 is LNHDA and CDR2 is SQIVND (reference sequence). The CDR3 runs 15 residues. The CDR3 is CASSPGTGRLDTQYF. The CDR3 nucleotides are TGTGCCAGTAGTCCCGGGACGGGGCGCCTCGATACGCAGTATTTT.

The CDR3 DNA reads TGTGCCAGTAGTAGTTCGGGGGGCCAAGAGACCCAGTACTTC. As protein: CASSSSGGQETQYF. The chain is built from TRBV19 and TRBJ2-5; 7 nucleotides agree with TRBD2. The germline V gene encodes CDR1 LNHDA and CDR2 SQIVND (reference sequence). Losses at the gene ends were 4 bases for V and 1 base for J; bases not matched to a gene: 3. The CDR3 consists of 14 residues.

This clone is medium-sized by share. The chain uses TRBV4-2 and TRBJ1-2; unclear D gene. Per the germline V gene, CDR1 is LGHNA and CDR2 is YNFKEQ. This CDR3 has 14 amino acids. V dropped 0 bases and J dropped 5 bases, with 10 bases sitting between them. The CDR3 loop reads CASSQDPGRYGYTF. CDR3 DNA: TGTGCCAGCAGCCAAGATCCTGGCAGATATGGCTACACCTTC.